This passage covers 14 T cell receptor beta chains from one sample sequenced in a study of PD-1 blockade in classical Hodgkin lymphoma. Repertoires were generated with immunoSEQ multiplex PCR, while TCRdb's copy carries only in-frame clones and drops some. This table has about 27,000 clones, about 72% appearing once. The time point is: cycle 4 day 1 (C4D1), after less than seven weeks of nivolumab. Each patient relapsed following autologous stem cell transplantation, and prior brentuximab vedotin exposure differed. The source material was peripheral blood mononuclear cells (PBMCs), sampled before the fourth cycle of nivolumab. All receptors derive from a human donor with classical Hodgkin lymphoma.

The CDR3 loop is CASSTNTGELFF. CDR3 coding DNA: TGTGCCAGCAGCACGAACACCGGGGAGCTGTTTTTT. The J gene is TRBJ2-2, the V gene TRBV28; D gene uncertain. Germline V lookup: CDR1 MDHEN, CDR2 SYDVKM. The CDR3 totals 12 residues. Trimming stripped 6 bases from V and 0 bases from J, with 2 bases between.

The chain couples TRBV18 to TRBJ2-1; D uncertain. V lost 3 bases, J lost 3 bases, and 9 bases lay in between. Per the germline V gene, CDR1 is KGHSH and CDR2 is LQKENI. The CDR3 length is 14 residues. Here the CDR3 DNA reads TGTGCCAGCTCACCCACCTTGGGCTACAATGAGCAGTTCTTC. It codes for CASSPTLGYNEQFF.

The V call is TRBV19, the J call TRBJ2-3; the D gene could be TRBD1 or TRBD2 (6 bases each). From germline, CDR1 is LNHDA and CDR2 SQIVND (reference sequence). The CDR3 spans 17 residues. Trimming removed 7 bases at V and 0 bases at J, with 20 bases between. CDR3 in amino acids: CASIGIGGETSTDTQYF. The DNA for the CDR3 is TGTGCCAGTATCGGGATCGGGGGCGAAACTAGCACAGATACGCAGTATTTT. Based on the CDR3 plus reference TRBV19 and TRBJ2-3, the full variable domain is DGGITQSPKYLFRKEGQNVTLSCEQNLNHDAMYWYRQDPGQGLRLIYYSQIVNDFQKGDIAEGYSVSREKKESFPLTVTSAQKNPTAFYLCASIGIGGETSTDTQYFGPGTRLTVL.

The chain employs TRBV19 and TRBJ1-2, with D perhaps TRBD1 (5 bases). The CDR3 loop spans 14 amino acids. V was pared by 5 bases and J by 2 bases, with 12 bases between. CDR1 is LNHDA, CDR2 SQIVND, per germline (reference sequence). CDR3 in amino acids: CASSLVTDNYGYTF. DNA for the CDR3: TGTGCCAGTAGTCTCGTGACAGACAACTATGGCTACACCTTC.

CDR3 in DNA: TGTGCCAGCAGCTTTACAGGGGAGAGGACTGAAGCTTTCTTT. Protein: CASSFTGERTEAFF. This chain links TRBV5-8 with TRBJ1-1, with 7 bases fitting TRBD1. Germline assignment: CDR1 SGHTS and CDR2 YDEGEE. V trimming: 2 bases; J trimming: 5 bases; junction bases outside the gene matches: 6. CDR3 length: 14 amino acids. The complete variable domain, with remaining parts taken from reference TRBV5-8 and TRBJ1-1, reads EAGVTQSPTHLIKTRGQQATLRCSPISGHTSVYWYQQALGLGLQFLLWYDEGEERNRGNFPPRFSGRQFPNYSSELNVNALELEDSALYLCASSFTGERTEAFFGQGTRLTVV.

This clone is medium-sized by share. V usage is TRBV28 and J usage is TRBJ2-4; 8 bases line up with TRBD2. J lost 1 base, V lost 6 bases, and 5 bases had no gene match. The CDR3 runs to 15 residues. Per the germline V gene, CDR1 is MDHEN and CDR2 is SYDVKM. The CDR3 sequence: CASRNGGAAKNIQYF. In nucleotides, the CDR3 is TGTGCCAGCAGAAACGGGGGGGCGGCCAAAAACATTCAGTACTTC.

The chain employs TRBV2 and TRBJ1-3; D is perhaps TRBD1 (6 bases). The CDR3 is 15 amino acids. Germline-derived CDR1 and CDR2 are SNHLY and FYNNEI. V shed 6 bases and J shed 4 bases, with 16 bases lying between them. CDR3 loop: CASSLLQGSGNTIYF. In DNA, the CDR3 is TGTGCCAGCAGCCTATTACAGGGTTCAGGAAACACCATATATTTT.

The CDR3 bases are TGCGCCAGCAGCTTGGTTGGGGGGGTGGACACTGAAGCTTTCTTT. As protein: CASSLVGGVDTEAFF. This chain uses TRBV5-1 with TRBJ1-1; tentatively, D is TRBD1 (5 bases). The CDR3 contains 15 residues. CDR1 and CDR2 (germline): SGHRS, YFSETQ. V dropped 0 bases and J dropped 3 bases, with 12 bases sitting between them.

This chain connects TRBV28 to TRBJ2-4; 7 bases fit TRBD1. With 6 bases clipped from V and 8 bases from J, the junction kept 7 bases outside the gene matches. CDR3 size: 13 residues. Germline CDR1 and CDR2: MDHEN and SYDVKM. CDR3 sequence (DNA): TGTGCCAGCAGCTCCACACAGGGGCACATTCAGTACTTC. It is translated as CASSSTQGHIQYF.

The chain couples TRBV14 to TRBJ1-1; unclear D gene. Germline V gives CDR1 SGHDN, CDR2 FVKESK. CDR3 size: 14 residues. V dropped 5 bases and J dropped 2 bases, with 12 bases sitting between them. The CDR3 protein is CASSYARGNTEAFF. The DNA of the CDR3 is TGTGCCAGCAGCTATGCGCGGGGTAACACTGAAGCTTTCTTT.

This clone occurred a few times. The chain combines TRBV28 with TRBJ2-1, with 8 bases lining up with TRBD2. Trimming took 7 bases from V and 8 from J; bases not matched to a gene: 10. The germline CDR1 and CDR2 sequences are MDHEN and SYDVKM. There are 14 residues in the CDR3. This CDR3 is CASIPGGPGHEQFF. CDR3 DNA sequence: TGTGCCAGCATCCCGGGGGGGCCGGGGCATGAGCAGTTCTTC.

This chain uses TRBV7-3 with TRBJ2-7, with D possibly matching TRBD1 (5 bases). The CDR3 is 16 residues long. CDR1 is SGHTA and CDR2 is FQGTGA in the germline V gene. With 1 base removed from V and 6 bases from J, the gap between germline ends came to 19 bases. This CDR3 is CASSLSSWQTDPEQYF. CDR3 nucleotide sequence: TGTGCCAGCAGCTTAAGCAGTTGGCAGACAGATCCCGAGCAGTACTTC.

J is TRBJ2-5 and V is TRBV19; TRBD1 matches at 7 bases. The CDR3 is made up of 14 amino acids. V shed 5 bases and J 2 bases; nucleotides not matched to a gene: 5. Looked up from germline, CDR1 is LNHDA and CDR2 is SQIVND (reference sequence). DNA for the CDR3: TGTGCCAGTAGTCCTAGGGACAGTCAAGAGACCCAGTACTTC. It is translated as CASSPRDSQETQYF.

The chain couples TRBV6-5 to TRBJ1-1; possibly TRBD1 for D (5 bases). Germline CDR1 MNHEY, CDR2 SVGAGI. CDR3 length equals 14 residues. V was clipped by 2 bases and J by 5 bases, with 12 bases between them. The CDR3 spells CASSYEVGLTEAFF. The CDR3 DNA reads as TGTGCCAGCAGTTACGAGGTGGGGCTAACTGAAGCTTTCTTT.